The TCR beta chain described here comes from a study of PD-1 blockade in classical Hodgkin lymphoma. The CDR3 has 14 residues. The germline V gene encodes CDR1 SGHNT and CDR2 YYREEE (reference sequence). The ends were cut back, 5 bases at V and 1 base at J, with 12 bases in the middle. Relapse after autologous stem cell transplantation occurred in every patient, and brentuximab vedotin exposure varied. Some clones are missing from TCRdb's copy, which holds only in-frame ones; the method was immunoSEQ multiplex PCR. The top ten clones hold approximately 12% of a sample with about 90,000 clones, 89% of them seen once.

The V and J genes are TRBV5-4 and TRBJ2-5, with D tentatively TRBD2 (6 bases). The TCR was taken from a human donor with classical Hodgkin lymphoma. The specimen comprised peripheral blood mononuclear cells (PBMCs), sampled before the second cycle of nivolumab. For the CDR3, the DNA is TGTGCCAGCAGGCGGGGACCAATCCAAGAGACCCAGTACTTC. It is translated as CASRRGPIQETQYF.